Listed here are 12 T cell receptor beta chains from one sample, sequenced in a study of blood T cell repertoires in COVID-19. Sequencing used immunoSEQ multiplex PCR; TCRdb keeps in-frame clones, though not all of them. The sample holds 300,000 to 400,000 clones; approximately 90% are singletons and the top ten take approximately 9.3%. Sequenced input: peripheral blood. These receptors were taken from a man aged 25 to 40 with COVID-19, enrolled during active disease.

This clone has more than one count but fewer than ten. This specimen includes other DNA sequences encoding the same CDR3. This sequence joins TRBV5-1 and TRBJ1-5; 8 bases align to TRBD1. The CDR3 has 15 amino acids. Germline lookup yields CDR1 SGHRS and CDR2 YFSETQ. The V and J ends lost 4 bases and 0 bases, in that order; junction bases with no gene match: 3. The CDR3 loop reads CASSLQGDSNQPQHF. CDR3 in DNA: TGCGCCAGCAGCCTACAGGGGGATAGCAATCAGCCCCAGCATTTT.

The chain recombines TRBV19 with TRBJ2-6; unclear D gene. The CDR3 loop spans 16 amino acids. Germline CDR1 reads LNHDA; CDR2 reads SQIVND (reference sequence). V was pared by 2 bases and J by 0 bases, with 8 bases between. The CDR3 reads CASSIIRTSGANVLTF. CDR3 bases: TGTGCCAGTAGTATAATTAGAACCTCTGGGGCCAACGTCCTGACTTTC.

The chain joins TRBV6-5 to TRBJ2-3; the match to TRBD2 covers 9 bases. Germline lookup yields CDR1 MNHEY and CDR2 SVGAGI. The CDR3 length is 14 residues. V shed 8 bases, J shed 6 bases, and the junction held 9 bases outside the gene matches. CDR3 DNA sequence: TGTGCCAGCGGGCGAGGGACTAGCTCGGATACGCAGTATTTT. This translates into CASGRGTSSDTQYF.

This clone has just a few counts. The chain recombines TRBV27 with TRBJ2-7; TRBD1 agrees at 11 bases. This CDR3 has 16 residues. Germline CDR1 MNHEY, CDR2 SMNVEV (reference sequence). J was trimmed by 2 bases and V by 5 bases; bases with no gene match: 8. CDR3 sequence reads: CASSPDPGQGAYEQYF. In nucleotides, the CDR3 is TGTGCCAGCAGTCCTGACCCGGGACAGGGGGCCTACGAGCAGTACTTC.

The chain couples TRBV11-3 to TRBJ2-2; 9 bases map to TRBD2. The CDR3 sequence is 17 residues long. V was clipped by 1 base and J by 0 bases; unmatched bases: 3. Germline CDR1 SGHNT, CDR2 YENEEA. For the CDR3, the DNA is TGTGCCAGCAGCTTAGGCGGGAGGGGGGCGAACACCGGGGAGCTGTTTTTT. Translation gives CASSLGGRGANTGELFF.

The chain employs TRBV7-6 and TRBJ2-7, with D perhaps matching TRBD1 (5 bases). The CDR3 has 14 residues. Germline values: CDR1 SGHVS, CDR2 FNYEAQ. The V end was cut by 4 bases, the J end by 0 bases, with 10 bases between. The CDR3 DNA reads TGTGCCAGCAGCTCCGACAGAGACTCCTACGAGCAGTACTTC. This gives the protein CASSSDRDSYEQYF. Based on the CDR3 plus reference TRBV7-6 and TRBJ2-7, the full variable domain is GAGVSQSPRYKVTKRGQDVALRCDPISGHVSLYWYRQALGQGPEFLTYFNYEAQQDKSGLPNDRFSAERPEGSISTLTIQRTEQRDSAMYRCASSSDRDSYEQYFGPGTRLTVT.

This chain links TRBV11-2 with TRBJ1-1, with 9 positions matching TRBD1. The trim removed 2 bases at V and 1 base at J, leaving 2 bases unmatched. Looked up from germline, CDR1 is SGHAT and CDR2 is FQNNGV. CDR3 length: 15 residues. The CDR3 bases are TGTGCCAGCAGCTTATTGGACAGGGGGAACACTGAAGCTTTCTTT. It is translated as CASSLLDRGNTEAFF.

CDR3 DNA sequence: TGTGCCATTAGACTAGCGGGAGGGGATGAGCAGTTCTTC. It translates to CAIRLAGGDEQFF. This chain links TRBV10-3 with TRBJ2-1; 14 bases agree with TRBD2. Germline V lookup: CDR1 ENHRY, CDR2 SYGVKD. Trimming removed 9 bases from V and 8 bases from J; junction bases left unmatched: 3. There are 13 residues in the CDR3.

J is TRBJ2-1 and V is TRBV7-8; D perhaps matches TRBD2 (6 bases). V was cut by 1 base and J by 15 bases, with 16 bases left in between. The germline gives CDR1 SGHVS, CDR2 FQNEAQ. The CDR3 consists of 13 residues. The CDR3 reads CASSLDPWEELFF. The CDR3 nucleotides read TGTGCCAGCAGCTTAGACCCGTGGGAGGAATTGTTCTTC.

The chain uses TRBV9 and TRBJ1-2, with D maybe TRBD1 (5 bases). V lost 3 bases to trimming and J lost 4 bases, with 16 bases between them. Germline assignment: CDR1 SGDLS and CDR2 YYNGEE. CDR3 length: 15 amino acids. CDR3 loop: CASSGITQGIYGYTF. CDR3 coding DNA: TGTGCCAGCAGCGGAATCACCCAGGGTATCTATGGCTACACCTTC.

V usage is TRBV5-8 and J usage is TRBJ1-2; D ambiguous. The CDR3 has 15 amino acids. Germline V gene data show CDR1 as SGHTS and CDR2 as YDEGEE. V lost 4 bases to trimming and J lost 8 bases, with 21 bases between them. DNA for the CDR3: TGTGCCAGCAGCCCAGCGGTCCGATCGTCGAGGGGCTACACCTTC. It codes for CASSPAVRSSRGYTF.

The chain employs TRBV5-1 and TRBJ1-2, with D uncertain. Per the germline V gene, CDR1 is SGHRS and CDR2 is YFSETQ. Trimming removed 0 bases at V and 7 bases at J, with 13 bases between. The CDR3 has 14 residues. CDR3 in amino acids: CASSLGPGDGGYTF. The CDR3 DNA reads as TGCGCCAGCAGCTTGGGACCGGGTGATGGTGGCTACACCTTC. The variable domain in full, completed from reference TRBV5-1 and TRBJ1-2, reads KAGVTQTPRYLIKTRGQQVTLSCSPISGHRSVSWYQQTPGQGLQFLFEYFSETQRNKGNFPGRFSGRQFSNSRSEMNVSTLELGDSALYLCASSLGPGDGGYTFGSGTRLTVV.